A selection of T cell receptor beta chains follows, all from one sample in a study of blood T cell repertoires in COVID-19. Using immunoSEQ multiplex PCR, the repertoire was profiled, and TCRdb retains in-frame clones only, with some absent. The sample has approximately 61,000 clones, approximately 83% seen once. The source material was peripheral blood. These receptors were obtained from a human donor in a cohort sampled during active COVID-19. The CDR3 runs from the conserved cysteine through the conserved F or W. A D gene is named only where the DNA matches it firmly. A row's size may be missing; if present it is once, few, many or a size class.

TRBD1	TRBV19	.	TRBJ1-4	TGTGCCAGTAGTATAGATCGGACAGGCGGTGAAAAACTGTTTTTT	CASSIDRTGGEKLFF
TRBD2	TRBV28	.	TRBJ2-7	TGTGCCAGCAGCTTTCCCCCGATGACCGGCGGGAGCGAAGTCTACGAGCAGTACTTC	CASSFPPMTGGSEVYEQYF
.	TRBV7-9	.	TRBJ2-7	TGTGCCAGCAGCACAAACATACGCTCCTACGAGCAGTACTTC	CASSTNIRSYEQYF
TRBD1	TRBV29-1	.	TRBJ1-2	TGCAGCGTTGAGTACAGGGGGCGCGGCGGCTATGGCTACACCTTC	CSVEYRGRGGYGYTF
.	TRBV11-3	.	TRBJ2-7	TGTGCCAGCAGCTTCCCGGACAGTCTTTACGAGCAGTACTTC	CASSFPDSLYEQYF
.	TRBV3-1/TRBV3-2	.	TRBJ1-2	TGTGCCAGCAGCCAAGGATCAGTCTATGGCTACACCTTC	CASSQGSVYGYTF
.	TRBV6-2/TRBV6-3	.	TRBJ2-7	TGTGCCAGCAGCCCTCGGGGGAACTCCTACGAGCAGTACTTC	CASSPRGNSYEQYF
.	TRBV19	.	TRBJ1-4	TGTGCCAGTAGTATCATGGCGGCAACTAATGAAAAACTGTTTTTT	CASSIMAATNEKLFF
.	TRBV14	.	TRBJ2-7	TGTGCCAGCAGCCAAGGGGCCCGGTACGAGCAGTACTTC	CASSQGARYEQYF
.	TRBV7-9	.	TRBJ2-7	TGTGCCAGCAGCTTGGGCAGTAACGAGCAGTACTTC	CASSLGSNEQYF
.	TRBV9	.	TRBJ2-1	TGTGCCAGCAGCGTAGTTGACTACCACAATGAGCAGTTCTTC	CASSVVDYHNEQFF
TRBD1	TRBV5-1	.	TRBJ1-1	TGCGCCAGCAGCCAGGACAGGGCCTTAGTAGCTTTCTTT	CASSQDRALVAFF
TRBD2	TRBV9	once	TRBJ2-7	TGTGCCAGCAGCTTTGGATCCCCGGGGGGCGAGCAGTACTTC	CASSFGSPGGEQYF
TRBD1	TRBV7-2	few	TRBJ2-1	TGTGCCAGCAGCCTTCCGCAGGGGGTAGGCAATGAGCAGTTCTTC	CASSLPQGVGNEQFF
.	TRBV5-1	.	TRBJ2-2	TGCGCCAGCAGCCCTACGAGGGGGGGACCCGGGGAGCTGTTTTTT	CASSPTRGGPGELFF
.	TRBV7-6	.	TRBJ2-7	TGTGCCAGCAGCTCATTCTACGAGCAGTACTTC	CASSSFYEQYF
TRBD1	TRBV18	.	TRBJ1-6	TGTGCCAGCTCACCACCCTCGGGACAGATTCGGTCACCCCTCCACTTT	CASSPPSGQIRSPLHF
.	TRBV5-1	.	TRBJ2-2	TGCGCCAGCACCCAAAACACCGGGGAGCTGTTTTTT	CASTQNTGELFF
TRBD2	TRBV9	.	TRBJ2-1	TGTGCCAGCAGCGTAGCCCCACTAGCGGGAATCTACAATGAGCAGTTCTTC	CASSVAPLAGIYNEQFF
.	TRBV4-2	.	TRBJ2-7	TGTGCCAGCAGCCAGAGTGCCTACGAGCAGTACTTC	CASSQSAYEQYF
TRBD1	TRBV5-4	.	TRBJ2-1	TGTGCCAGCAGCGATCCGGACGACAGGGCGCAGTTCTTC	CASSDPDDRAQFF
TRBD1	TRBV28	few	TRBJ2-7	TGTGCCAGCAGAAGCGACAGGGTCACCTACGAGCAGTACTTC	CASRSDRVTYEQYF
.	TRBV5-1	.	TRBJ2-3	TGCGCCAGCAGCCCTCCCGGGAATACGCAGTATTTT	CASSPPGNTQYF
TRBD1	TRBV27	.	TRBJ2-4	TGTGCCAGCAGTTTTGATCCTTGGACAGGGAAAAACATTCAGTACTTC	CASSFDPWTGKNIQYF
.	TRBV18	.	TRBJ1-4	TGTGCCAGCTCAGCTCCGGGCCTAGCCTATGAAAAACTGTTTTTT	CASSAPGLAYEKLFF
.	TRBV6-2/TRBV6-3	.	TRBJ2-5	TGTGCCAGCAGTTACTCTGGCCCCACAGGGATAGAGACCCAGTACTTC	CASSYSGPTGIETQYF
TRBD1	TRBV10-2	.	TRBJ1-2	TGCGCCAGCAGTGGGACCGGGACAGGGACCTATGGCTACACCTTC	CASSGTGTGTYGYTF
TRBD2	TRBV28	.	TRBJ2-5	TGTGCCAGCAGTTTAGCGGGAGGATTAGACGGGACCCAGTACTTC	CASSLAGGLDGTQYF
.	TRBV4-1	.	TRBJ1-1	TGCGCCAGCAGCCAAGTCATTGGGGAACAGGGTGAAGCTTTCTTT	CASSQVIGEQGEAFF
.	TRBV18	.	TRBJ1-6	TGTGCCAGCTCACCAGGGGACTCTTATAATTCACCCCTCCACTTT	CASSPGDSYNSPLHF
.	TRBV20-1	once	TRBJ1-1	TGCAGTGCTAGTTTGGCGAACACTGAAGCTTTCTTT	CSASLANTEAFF
.	TRBV3-1/TRBV3-2	.	TRBJ2-7	TGTGCCAGCAGCCACCAGAGGCGGGAGCAGTACTTC	CASSHQRREQYF
.	TRBV3-1/TRBV3-2	.	TRBJ2-7	TGTGCCAGCACCGCGGACAGCTCCTACGAGCAGTACTTC	CASTADSSYEQYF
TRBD1	TRBV19	.	TRBJ2-3	TGTGCCAGCAGACAGGGCCTCAGCACAGATACGCAGTATTTT	CASRQGLSTDTQYF
.	TRBV28	.	TRBJ2-7	TGTGCCAGCAGAGAAGGCAGGGTGGTCTCCTACGAGCAGTACTTC	CASREGRVVSYEQYF
.	TRBV30	.	TRBJ1-2	TGTGCCTCTCAACAGGGCCCCTATGGCTACACCTTC	CASQQGPYGYTF
TRBD2	TRBV2	.	TRBJ2-1	TGTGCCAGCAGTCCCTCGACTAGCGGGAGAGATGAGCAGTTCTTC	CASSPSTSGRDEQFF
.	TRBV30	.	TRBJ2-3	TGTGCCTGGACACGGTCCTCTCTGAACACAGATACGCAGTATTTT	CAWTRSSLNTDTQYF
.	TRBV28	.	TRBJ2-1	TGTGCCAGCAGAAGACAGCCCGTTAATGAGCAGTTCTTC	CASRRQPVNEQFF
TRBD2	TRBV10-1	.	TRBJ2-1	TGCGCCAGCAGTGAGTCTGGAGCGGGAGTATACAATGAGCAGTTCTTC	CASSESGAGVYNEQFF
.	TRBV4-3	.	TRBJ1-1	TGCGCCAGCAGCCCTCACAGCCCGGCAGGGACTGAAGCTTTCTTT	CASSPHSPAGTEAFF
TRBD2	TRBV7-2	.	TRBJ2-3	TGTGCCAGCAGCGTAACTAGCGGGAGCACAGATACGCAGTATTTT	CASSVTSGSTDTQYF
TRBD2	TRBV28	.	TRBJ2-3	TGTGCCAGCAGCCCGATGGGGGCTAGCGGGCTTGATACGCAGTATTTT	CASSPMGASGLDTQYF
TRBD1	TRBV6-1	.	TRBJ1-2	TGTGCCAGCAGTGAAGATCTTCTGGGACAGGGGGATGGCTACACCTTC	CASSEDLLGQGDGYTF